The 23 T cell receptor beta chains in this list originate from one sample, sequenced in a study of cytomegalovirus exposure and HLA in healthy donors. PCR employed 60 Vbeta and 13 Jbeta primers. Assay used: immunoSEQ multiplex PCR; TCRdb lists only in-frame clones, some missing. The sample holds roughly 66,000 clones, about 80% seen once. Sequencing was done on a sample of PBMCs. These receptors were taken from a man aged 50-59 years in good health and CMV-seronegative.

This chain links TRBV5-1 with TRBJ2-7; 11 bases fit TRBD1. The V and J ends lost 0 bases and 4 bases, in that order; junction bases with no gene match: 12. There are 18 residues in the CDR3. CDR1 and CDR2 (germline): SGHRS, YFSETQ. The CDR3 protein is CASSLASRTGGTKYEQYF. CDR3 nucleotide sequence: TGCGCCAGCAGCTTGGCAAGCCGGACAGGGGGCACCAAGTACGAGCAGTACTTC.

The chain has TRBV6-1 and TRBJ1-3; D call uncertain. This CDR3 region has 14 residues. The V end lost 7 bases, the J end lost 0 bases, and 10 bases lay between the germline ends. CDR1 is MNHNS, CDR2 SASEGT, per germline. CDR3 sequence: CASTHRGSGNTIYF. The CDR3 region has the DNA TGTGCCAGCACTCACCGGGGCTCTGGAAACACCATATATTTT.

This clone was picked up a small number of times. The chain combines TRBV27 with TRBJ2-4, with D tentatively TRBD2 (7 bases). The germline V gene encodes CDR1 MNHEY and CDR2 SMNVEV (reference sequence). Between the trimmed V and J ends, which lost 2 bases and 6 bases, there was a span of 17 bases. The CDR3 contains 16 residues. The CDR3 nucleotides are TGTGCCAGCAGTTTAGGATTCGGGGGGCTGGGAAACATTCAGTACTTC. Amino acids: CASSLGFGGLGNIQYF.

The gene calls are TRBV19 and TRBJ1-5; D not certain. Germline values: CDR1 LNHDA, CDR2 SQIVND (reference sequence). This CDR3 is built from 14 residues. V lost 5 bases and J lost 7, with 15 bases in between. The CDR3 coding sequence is TGTGCCAGTAGTCTCTCGCAGGTTGGGCAGCCCCAGCATTTT. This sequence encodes CASSLSQVGQPQHF.

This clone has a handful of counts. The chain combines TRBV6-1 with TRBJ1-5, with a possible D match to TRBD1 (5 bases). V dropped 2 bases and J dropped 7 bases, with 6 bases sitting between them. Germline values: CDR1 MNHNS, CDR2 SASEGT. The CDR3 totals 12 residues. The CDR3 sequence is CASSERGQPQHF. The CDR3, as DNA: TGTGCCAGCAGTGAAAGGGGACAGCCCCAGCATTTT.

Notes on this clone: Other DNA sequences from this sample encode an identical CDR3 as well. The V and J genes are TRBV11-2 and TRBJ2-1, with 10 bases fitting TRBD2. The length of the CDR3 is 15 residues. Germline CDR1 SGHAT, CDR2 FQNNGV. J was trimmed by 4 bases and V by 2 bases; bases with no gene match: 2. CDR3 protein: CASSLTSGTYNEQFF. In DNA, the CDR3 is TGTGCCAGCAGCTTAACTAGCGGGACTTACAATGAGCAGTTCTTC.

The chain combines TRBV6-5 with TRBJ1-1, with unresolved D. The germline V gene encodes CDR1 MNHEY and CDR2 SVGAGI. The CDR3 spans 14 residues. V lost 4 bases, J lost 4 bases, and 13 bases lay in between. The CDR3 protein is CASSFLSGGTEAFF. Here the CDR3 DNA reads TGTGCCAGCAGTTTTCTTAGTGGCGGCACTGAAGCTTTCTTT.

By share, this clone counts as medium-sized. The CDR3 sequence: CASSLELAQSYEQYF. CDR3 DNA sequence: TGTGCCAGCAGCTTAGAGCTAGCGCAATCCTACGAGCAGTACTTC. V gene TRBV7-8 combines with J gene TRBJ2-7, with a possible D match to TRBD2 (6 bases). Trimming removed 1 base at V and 1 base at J, with 11 bases between. Per germline, CDR1 SGHVS and CDR2 FQNEAQ. The CDR3 consists of 15 residues.

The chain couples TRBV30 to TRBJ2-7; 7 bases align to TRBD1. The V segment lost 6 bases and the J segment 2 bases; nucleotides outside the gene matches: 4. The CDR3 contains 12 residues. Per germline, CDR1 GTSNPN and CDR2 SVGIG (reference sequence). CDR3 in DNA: TGTGCCTGTTGGGACAGAACCTACGAGCAGTACTTC. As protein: CACWDRTYEQYF.

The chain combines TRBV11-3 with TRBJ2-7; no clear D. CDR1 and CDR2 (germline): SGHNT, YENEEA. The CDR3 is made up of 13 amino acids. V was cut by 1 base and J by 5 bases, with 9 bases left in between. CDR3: CASSLAGRHEQYF. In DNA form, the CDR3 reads TGTGCCAGCAGCTTAGCAGGTCGCCACGAGCAGTACTTC.

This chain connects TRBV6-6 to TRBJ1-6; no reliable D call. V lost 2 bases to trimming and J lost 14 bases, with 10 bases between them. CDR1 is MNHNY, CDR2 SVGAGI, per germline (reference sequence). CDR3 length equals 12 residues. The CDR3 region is CASSYGGGALHF. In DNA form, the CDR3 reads TGTGCCAGCAGTTACGGCGGAGGAGCCCTCCACTTT.

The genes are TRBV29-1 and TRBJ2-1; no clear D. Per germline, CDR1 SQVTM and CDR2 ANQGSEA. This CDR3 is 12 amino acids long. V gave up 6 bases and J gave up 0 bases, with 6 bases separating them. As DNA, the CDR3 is TGCAGCGTCCTATTCTCCTACAATGAGCAGTTCTTC. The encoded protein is CSVLFSYNEQFF.

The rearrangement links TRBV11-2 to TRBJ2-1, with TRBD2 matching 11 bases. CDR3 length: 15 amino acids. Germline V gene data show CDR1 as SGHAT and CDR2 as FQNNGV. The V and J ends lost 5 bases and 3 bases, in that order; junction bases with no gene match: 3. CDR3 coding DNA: TGTGCCAGCAGCCGCCTAGCGGGGGGCTACAATGAGCAGTTCTTC. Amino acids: CASSRLAGGYNEQFF.

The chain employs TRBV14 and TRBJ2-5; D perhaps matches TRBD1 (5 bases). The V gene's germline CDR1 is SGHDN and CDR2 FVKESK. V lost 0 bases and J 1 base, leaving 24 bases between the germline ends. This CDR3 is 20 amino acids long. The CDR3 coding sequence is TGTGCCAGCAGCCAAGAGGGTGGACATTCTAACTCGCGGCCCCAAGAGACCCAGTACTTC. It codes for CASSQEGGHSNSRPQETQYF.

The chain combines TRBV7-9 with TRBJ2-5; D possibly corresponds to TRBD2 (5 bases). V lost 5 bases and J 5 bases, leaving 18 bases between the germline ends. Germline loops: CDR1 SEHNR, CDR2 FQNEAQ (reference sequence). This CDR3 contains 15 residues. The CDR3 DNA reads TGTGCCAGCAGCCCGAGGGTGAATTCCAAGGAGACCCAGTACTTC. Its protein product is CASSPRVNSKETQYF.

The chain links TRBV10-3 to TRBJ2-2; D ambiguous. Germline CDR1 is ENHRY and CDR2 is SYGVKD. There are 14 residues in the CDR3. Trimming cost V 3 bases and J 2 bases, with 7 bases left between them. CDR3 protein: CAISDTGNTGELFF. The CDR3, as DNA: TGTGCCATCAGTGACACGGGTAACACCGGGGAGCTGTTTTTT.

CDR3 residues: CASSHGTSNSYEQYF. The DNA of the CDR3 is TGTGCCAGCAGCCACGGGACATCCAATTCCTACGAGCAGTACTTC. The genes are TRBV28 and TRBJ2-7; a weak D match, TRBD1 (6 bases). The CDR3 runs to 15 residues. V was cut by 6 bases and J by 1 base, with 16 bases left in between. CDR1 and CDR2 from the germline V gene are MDHEN and SYDVKM.

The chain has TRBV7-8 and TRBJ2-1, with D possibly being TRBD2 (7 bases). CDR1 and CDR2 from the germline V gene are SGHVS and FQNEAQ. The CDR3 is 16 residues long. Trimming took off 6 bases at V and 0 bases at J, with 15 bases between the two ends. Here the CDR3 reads CASRDGGQSSYNEQFF. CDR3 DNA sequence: TGTGCCAGCAGGGACGGGGGGCAAAGCTCCTACAATGAGCAGTTCTTC.

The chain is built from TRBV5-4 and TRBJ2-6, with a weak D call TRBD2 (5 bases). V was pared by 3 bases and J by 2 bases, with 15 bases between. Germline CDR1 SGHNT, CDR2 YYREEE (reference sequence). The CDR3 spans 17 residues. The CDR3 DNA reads TGTGCCAGCAGCTCAGGACTCAGCCTGGCTGGGGCCAACGTCCTGACTTTC. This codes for CASSSGLSLAGANVLTF.

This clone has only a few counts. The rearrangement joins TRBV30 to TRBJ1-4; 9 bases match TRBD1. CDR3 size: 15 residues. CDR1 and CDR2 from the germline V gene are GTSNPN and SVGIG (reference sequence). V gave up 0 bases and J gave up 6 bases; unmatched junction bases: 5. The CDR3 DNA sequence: TGTGCCTGGAGTGTAGGTCGGGACAGGGATGAAAAACTGTTTTTT. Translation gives CAWSVGRDRDEKLFF. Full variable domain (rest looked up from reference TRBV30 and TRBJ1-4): SQTIHQWPATLVQPVGSPLSLECTVEGTSNPNLYWYRQAAGRGLQLLFYSVGIGQISSEVPQNLSASRPQDRQFILSSKKLLLSDSGFYLCAWSVGRDRDEKLFFGSGTQLSVL.

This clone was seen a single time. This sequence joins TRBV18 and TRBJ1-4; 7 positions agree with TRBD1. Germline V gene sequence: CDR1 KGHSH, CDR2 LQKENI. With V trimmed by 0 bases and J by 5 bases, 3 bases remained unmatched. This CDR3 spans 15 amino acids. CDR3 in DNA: TGTGCCAGCTCACCACCCGGGACAGAGAATGAAAAACTGTTTTTT. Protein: CASSPPGTENEKLFF.

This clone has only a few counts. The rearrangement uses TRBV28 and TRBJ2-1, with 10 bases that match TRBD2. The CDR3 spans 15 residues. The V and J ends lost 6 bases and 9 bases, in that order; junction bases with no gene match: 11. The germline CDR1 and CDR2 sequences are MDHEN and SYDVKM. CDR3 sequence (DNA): TGTGCCAGCAGGGCCGGTAGCGGGAGGCTCCGTGAGCAGTTCTTC. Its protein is CASRAGSGRLREQFF.

This CDR3 reads CASRHRGQNTEAFF. Written as DNA, the CDR3 is TGTGCCAGCAGGCACAGGGGGCAGAACACTGAAGCTTTCTTT. V gene TRBV2 combines with J gene TRBJ1-1, with TRBD1 matching 9 bases. CDR1 SNHLY and CDR2 FYNNEI come from the germline V gene. CDR3 length: 14 residues. Trimming cost V 6 bases and J 1 base; bases outside gene matches: 3.